The 17 T cell receptor beta chains below come from one sample, sequenced in a study of vaccination and CD4 T cells after COVID-19. Treatment of the sample: approximately 9-day PBMC culture with coronavirus spike peptide pools or control peptides (ViraFEST assay). No antigen is known for these receptors. The Oncomine TCR Beta short-read assay generated sequence data from the DNA of cultured CD4+ T cells. TCRdb re-called the PCR reads through MiXCR, storing one row per CDR3 protein. Of more than 12,000 distinct CDR3 sequences detected, approximately 28% appear once; the ten largest clones hold roughly 16%. Sample: cultured CD4+ T cells from blood. These receptor sequences come from a human donor with COVID-19.

The chain employs TRBV20-1 and TRBJ2-2; maybe TRBD2 (7 bases). Trimming stripped 0 bases from V and 4 bases from J, with 12 bases between. The CDR3 runs to 15 residues. Germline loops: CDR1 DFQATT, CDR2 SNEGSKA (reference sequence). CDR3 DNA: TGCAGTGCTAGAGAGGAGGGAGGGGGCACCGGGGAGCTGTTTTTT. Translating gives CSAREEGGGTGELFF.

This clonotype was counted only a few times. The CDR3: CASSRTGMGGTDTQYF. As DNA, the CDR3 is TGTGCCAGCAGCCGAACAGGGATGGGAGGCACAGATACGCAGTATTTT. The rearrangement uses TRBV11-2 and TRBJ2-3; possible D gene TRBD1, 6 bases. Per the germline V gene, CDR1 is SGHAT and CDR2 is FQNNGV. This CDR3 is 16 amino acids long. V was clipped by 5 bases and J by 1 base, with 16 bases between them.

The chain is built from TRBV18 and TRBJ2-7, with 9 nucleotides matching TRBD1. Per germline, CDR1 KGHSH and CDR2 LQKENI. J lost 1 base, V lost 3 bases, and 4 bases had no gene match. This CDR3 is built from 15 residues. The CDR3 sequence: CASSPTGGGSYEQYF. Written as DNA, the CDR3 is TGTGCCAGCTCACCGACAGGGGGTGGATCCTACGAGCAGTACTTC. The full variable domain, rest sourced from reference TRBV18 and TRBJ2-7, is NAGVMQNPRHLVRRRGQEARLRCSPMKGHSHVYWYRQLPEEGLKFMVYLQKENIIDESGMPKERFSAEFPKEGPSILRIQQVVRGDSAAYFCASSPTGGGSYEQYFGPGTRLTVT.

This clonotype was picked up a small number of times. The chain employs TRBV20-1 and TRBJ1-1; D uncertain. Germline V gives CDR1 DFQATT, CDR2 SNEGSKA (reference sequence). This CDR3 is built from 12 residues. Deletions cut 1 base from V and 1 base from J, with 4 bases between. This CDR3 reads CSARAGNTEAFF. CDR3 coding DNA: TGCAGTGCTAGAGCAGGGAACACTGAAGCTTTCTTT.

This clonotype was seen a few times. The CDR3 reads CASSTAASYEQYF. CDR3 DNA: TGTGCCAGTAGTACCGCGGCGTCTTACGAGCAGTACTTC. The J gene is TRBJ2-7, the V gene TRBV19; D not certain. Germline assignment: CDR1 LNHDA and CDR2 SQIVND (reference sequence). Trimming left V 4 bases short and J 4 bases short, with 11 bases between. This CDR3 has 13 residues.

J is TRBJ2-3 and V is TRBV30; D remains ambiguous. This CDR3 is built from 16 residues. Germline values: CDR1 GTSNPN, CDR2 SVGIG (reference sequence). The ends were cut back, 0 bases at V and 1 base at J, with 14 bases in the middle. CDR3 loop: CAWSVRKGIGTDTQYF. CDR3 bases: TGTGCCTGGAGTGTACGGAAGGGAATAGGCACAGATACGCAGTATTTT.

CDR3 sequence reads: CASNRRDGLPEAFF. In nucleotides, the CDR3 is TGTGCCAGCAACCGGCGGGACGGACTTCCTGAAGCTTTCTTT. V gene TRBV6-1 combines with J gene TRBJ1-1; perhaps TRBD1 as D (5 bases). V lost 7 bases and J 6 bases, leaving 18 bases between the germline ends. The germline V gene encodes CDR1 MNHNS and CDR2 SASEGT. CDR3 size: 14 residues.

This sequence joins TRBV16 and TRBJ1-1, with D possibly TRBD1 on 6 matching bases. The V end was cut by 5 bases, the J end by 4 bases, with 14 bases between. CDR1 KGHSY and CDR2 FQNENV come from the germline V gene. CDR3 length equals 14 residues. In DNA form, the CDR3 reads TGTGCCAGCAGCAAAGGGTGGGGGGCCACTGAAGCTTTCTTT. Protein sequence: CASSKGWGATEAFF.

Only a few counts were recorded for this clonotype. V gene TRBV6-1 combines with J gene TRBJ2-7, with D unresolved. The length of the CDR3 is 13 residues. The V and J ends lost 6 bases and 9 bases respectively, with 18 bases between them. Germline CDR1 reads MNHNS; CDR2 reads SASEGT. The CDR3 protein is CASSPTRQDPQYF. The CDR3 DNA reads as TGTGCCAGCAGCCCCACCCGGCAGGACCCGCAGTACTTC.

The genes are TRBV20-1 and TRBJ1-1; 7 positions agree with TRBD1. CDR3 length: 13 residues. Germline lookup yields CDR1 DFQATT and CDR2 SNEGSKA (reference sequence). V lost 5 bases to trimming and J lost 4 bases; unmatched junction nucleotides: 7. Written as DNA, the CDR3 is TGCAGTGCTGAGAGCAGGGGGGGCACTGAAGCTTTCTTT. It encodes CSAESRGGTEAFF.

V and J are TRBV27 and TRBJ2-7, with 8 bases identical to TRBD1. The CDR3 spans 15 residues. V was clipped by 8 bases and J by 7 bases; unmatched bases: 16. From germline, CDR1 is MNHEY and CDR2 SMNVEV (reference sequence). The CDR3 loop is CASRGWGQAVREQYF. The CDR3 bases are TGTGCCAGCCGGGGTTGGGGACAGGCCGTACGGGAGCAGTACTTC.

This clonotype was observed a few times. V usage is TRBV30 and J usage is TRBJ1-6; 8 bases are a match to TRBD1. CDR3 length equals 15 residues. The V and J ends lost 7 bases and 5 bases, in that order; junction bases with no gene match: 10. Looked up from germline, CDR1 is GTSNPN and CDR2 is SVGIG (reference sequence). CDR3 DNA: TGTGCCTCCTCACGTCACAGGGGGGATAATTCACCCCTCCACTTT. Protein: CASSRHRGDNSPLHF.

The chain links TRBV5-1 to TRBJ2-5; weak D call: TRBD2 (5 bases). The V gene lost 4 bases and the J gene lost 3 bases, with 16 bases spanning the gap. The CDR3 length is 15 residues. Germline lookup yields CDR1 SGHRS and CDR2 YFSETQ. DNA of the CDR3: TGCGCCAGCAGCGGTGGTCGGGGTAGTGAAGAGACCCAGTACTTC. This encodes CASSGGRGSEETQYF.

The genes are TRBV24-1 and TRBJ2-5; the match to TRBD2 covers 12 bases. Germline CDR1 reads KGHDR; CDR2 reads SFDVKD. There are 14 residues in the CDR3. V dropped 9 bases and J dropped 3; count of bases not matched to a gene: 4. This CDR3 is CATGLAGGKETQYF. Written as DNA, the CDR3 is TGTGCCACCGGTCTAGCGGGGGGGAAAGAGACCCAGTACTTC.

The CDR3 sequence: CSAPIGGGADTEAFF. The CDR3 bases are TGCAGTGCCCCTATCGGAGGGGGCGCCGACACTGAAGCTTTCTTT. The chain couples TRBV20-1 to TRBJ1-1; TRBD1 aligns across 7 bases. The CDR3 has 15 amino acids. Germline assignment: CDR1 DFQATT and CDR2 SNEGSKA (reference sequence). With V trimmed by 6 bases and J by 3 bases, 13 bases remained unmatched.

The chain couples TRBV5-1 to TRBJ1-3; no clear D. Germline assignment: CDR1 SGHRS and CDR2 YFSETQ. This CDR3 spans 15 amino acids. Trimming left V 2 bases short and J 0 bases short, with 9 bases between. The CDR3 spells CASSFDSHSGNTIYF. The CDR3 bases are TGCGCCAGCAGCTTCGATTCGCACTCTGGAAACACCATATATTTT.

The chain uses TRBV11-2 and TRBJ1-2; D ambiguous. The CDR3 is 15 residues long. Looked up from germline, CDR1 is SGHAT and CDR2 is FQNNGV. The V end was cut by 1 base, the J end by 2 bases, with 11 bases between. The CDR3 reads CASSLGTAQNYGYTF. CDR3 nucleotide sequence: TGTGCCAGCAGCTTAGGGACCGCCCAAAACTATGGCTACACCTTC.